A selection of T cell receptor beta chains follows, all from one sample in a study of blood T cell repertoires in COVID-19. Profiled with immunoSEQ multiplex PCR; TCRdb holds only in-frame clones, not every one. The repertoire holds around 440,000 clones, with about 91% as singletons. Sequenced: peripheral blood. The source of these receptors is a woman between 50 and 59 years old with COVID-19, enrolled during active disease. Both conserved end residues are part of each CDR3. The D gene is left open where the match is weak. For some rows the clone size is stated as once, few or many, or as a class when expanded; others skip it.

j_call: TRBJ1-2
clone_size: NA
v_call: TRBV3-1/TRBV3-2
d_call: NA
cdr3_nt: TGTGCCAGCAGCCAGCTAGCATCTAACTATGGCTACACCTTC
cdr3_aa: CASSQLASNYGYTF

j_call: TRBJ2-7
clone_size: NA
v_call: TRBV29-1
d_call: NA
cdr3_nt: TGCAGCGTTGTGGGCAGCTCCTACGAGCAGTACTTC
cdr3_aa: CSVVGSSYEQYF

j_call: TRBJ1-1
clone_size: NA
v_call: TRBV4-2
d_call: TRBD1
cdr3_nt: TGTGCCAGCAGCGGTACAGGGGCAGGGGTGTTGAACACTGAAGCTTTCTTT
cdr3_aa: CASSGTGAGVLNTEAFF

j_call: TRBJ2-6
clone_size: NA
v_call: TRBV27
d_call: NA
cdr3_nt: TGTGCCAGCAGTTTTATTTCTGGGGCCAACGTCCTGACTTTC
cdr3_aa: CASSFISGANVLTF

j_call: TRBJ1-1
clone_size: NA
v_call: TRBV19
d_call: NA
cdr3_nt: TGTGCCAGTAGTGGCGGGGCTCCTAAAGCTTTCTTT
cdr3_aa: CASSGGAPKAFF

j_call: TRBJ2-5
clone_size: NA
v_call: TRBV11-1
d_call: TRBD1
cdr3_nt: TGTGCCAGCAGCCCTCTGGGACAGGAAGAGACCCAGTACTTC
cdr3_aa: CASSPLGQEETQYF

j_call: TRBJ1-2
clone_size: once
v_call: TRBV4-1
d_call: NA
cdr3_nt: TGCGCCAGCAGCCAGGGGCTAGACAGGAACCCTAACTATGGCTACACCTTC
cdr3_aa: CASSQGLDRNPNYGYTF

j_call: TRBJ2-2
clone_size: NA
v_call: TRBV4-1
d_call: TRBD1
cdr3_nt: TGCGCCAGCAGGAGGACAGGGGGCACCGGGGAGCTGTTTTTT
cdr3_aa: CASRRTGGTGELFF

j_call: TRBJ1-1
clone_size: NA
v_call: TRBV18
d_call: NA
cdr3_nt: TGTGCCAGCTCACCATCCTCGTCCGAAGCTTTCTTT
cdr3_aa: CASSPSSSEAFF

j_call: TRBJ2-3
clone_size: once
v_call: TRBV4-2
d_call: TRBD2
cdr3_nt: TGTGCCAGCAGCCAAGAGTCTTACCTAGCGGGGGGCACAGATACGCAGTATTTT
cdr3_aa: CASSQESYLAGGTDTQYF

j_call: TRBJ2-7
clone_size: NA
v_call: TRBV27
d_call: TRBD1
cdr3_nt: TGTGCCAGCAGTTTATCGGGGACAGGGATGTACGAGCAGTACTTC
cdr3_aa: CASSLSGTGMYEQYF

j_call: TRBJ2-1
clone_size: NA
v_call: TRBV5-8
d_call: TRBD1
cdr3_nt: TGTGCCAGCAGCCCACGCCGGGACAGGGAGTTCTTC
cdr3_aa: CASSPRRDREFF

j_call: TRBJ1-1
clone_size: NA
v_call: TRBV6-5
d_call: NA
cdr3_nt: TGTGCCAGCAGTTACTCTTGGGGACACGAAGCTTTCTTT
cdr3_aa: CASSYSWGHEAFF

j_call: TRBJ1-4
clone_size: NA
v_call: TRBV24-1
d_call: NA
cdr3_nt: TGTGCCATCATAGGTGAGGACGGCGGGAGACTGTTTTTT
cdr3_aa: CAIIGEDGGRLFF

j_call: TRBJ1-1
clone_size: NA
v_call: TRBV6-5
d_call: NA
cdr3_nt: TGTGCCAGCAGAGGCAGGGTTAACACTGAAGCTTTCTTT
cdr3_aa: CASRGRVNTEAFF

j_call: TRBJ2-7
clone_size: NA
v_call: TRBV10-3
d_call: NA
cdr3_nt: TGTGCCATCAGTGAAAGGGAGCTCGGTTTGGGGGAGCAGTACTTC
cdr3_aa: CAISERELGLGEQYF

j_call: TRBJ2-3
clone_size: NA
v_call: TRBV5-4
d_call: TRBD2
cdr3_nt: TGTGCCAGCACCTCGGGGGGGCCTAGCACAGATACGCAGTATTTT
cdr3_aa: CASTSGGPSTDTQYF

j_call: TRBJ2-2
clone_size: NA
v_call: TRBV10-3
d_call: NA
cdr3_nt: TGTGCCATCCATCTAGAATCCGGGGAGCTGTTTTTT
cdr3_aa: CAIHLESGELFF

j_call: TRBJ1-4
clone_size: NA
v_call: TRBV28
d_call: TRBD1
cdr3_nt: TGTGCCAGCTCGGTTTTAGACAGGGGAGGGGAAAAACTGTTTTTT
cdr3_aa: CASSVLDRGGEKLFF

j_call: TRBJ2-7
clone_size: NA
v_call: TRBV19
d_call: TRBD1
cdr3_nt: TGTGCCAGTAGCCCTCGACAGGGGGCCGACGAGCAGTACTTC
cdr3_aa: CASSPRQGADEQYF

j_call: TRBJ2-7
clone_size: NA
v_call: TRBV6-5
d_call: TRBD1
cdr3_nt: TGTGCCAGCTCCGAGGGACAGGGGGATTGGAAGCAGTACTTC
cdr3_aa: CASSEGQGDWKQYF

j_call: TRBJ2-5
clone_size: NA
v_call: TRBV5-1
d_call: TRBD1
cdr3_nt: TGCGCCAGCAGCTTCAAGACAGGGGGGGAGACCCAGTACTTC
cdr3_aa: CASSFKTGGETQYF

j_call: TRBJ1-3
clone_size: NA
v_call: TRBV6-1
d_call: NA
cdr3_nt: TGTGCCAGCAGTGAAGGCCAATCGGGGTGGGCTGGAAACACCATATATTTT
cdr3_aa: CASSEGQSGWAGNTIYF

j_call: TRBJ1-1
clone_size: NA
v_call: TRBV6-2/TRBV6-3
d_call: NA
cdr3_nt: TGTGCCAGCAGTTACAGGGAGTCCGCTGAAGCTTTCTTT
cdr3_aa: CASSYRESAEAFF

j_call: TRBJ1-4
clone_size: NA
v_call: TRBV14
d_call: NA
cdr3_nt: TGTGCCAGCAGCCAGGGCTCGACTAATGAAAAACTGTTTTTT
cdr3_aa: CASSQGSTNEKLFF

j_call: TRBJ2-7
clone_size: few
v_call: TRBV2
d_call: TRBD1
cdr3_nt: TGTGCCAGCAGACCCGGGACAGGGAGAGACGAGCAGTACTTC
cdr3_aa: CASRPGTGRDEQYF

j_call: TRBJ2-1
clone_size: NA
v_call: TRBV6-6
d_call: TRBD1
cdr3_nt: TGTGCCAGCAGTTACCCCGGGACAGGGTCTTTCGATGAGCAGTTCTTC
cdr3_aa: CASSYPGTGSFDEQFF

j_call: TRBJ2-1
clone_size: NA
v_call: TRBV9
d_call: NA
cdr3_nt: TGTGCCAGCAGCCCCACCAATAGGGGGGAGCAGTTCTTC
cdr3_aa: CASSPTNRGEQFF

j_call: TRBJ2-3
clone_size: NA
v_call: TRBV7-3
d_call: NA
cdr3_nt: TGTGCCAGCAGCCAATCGGGACTCCGCACAGATACGCAGTATTTT
cdr3_aa: CASSQSGLRTDTQYF

j_call: TRBJ1-4
clone_size: NA
v_call: TRBV6-1
d_call: NA
cdr3_nt: TGTGCCAGCAGTGAAGCTGTGGGAGACCGGGCCGGGGAGGAAAAACTGTTTTTT
cdr3_aa: CASSEAVGDRAGEEKLFF

j_call: TRBJ2-3
clone_size: NA
v_call: TRBV6-5
d_call: NA
cdr3_nt: TGTGCCAGCAGGCGGGGCCAGGGCCTGAGGGATACGCAGTATTTT
cdr3_aa: CASRRGQGLRDTQYF

j_call: TRBJ1-2
clone_size: NA
v_call: TRBV29-1
d_call: TRBD1
cdr3_nt: TGCAGCGTCCTGACTTTCTCAGGGGGTTATGGCTACACCTTC
cdr3_aa: CSVLTFSGGYGYTF

j_call: TRBJ2-5
clone_size: NA
v_call: TRBV19
d_call: NA
cdr3_nt: TGTGCCAGTAGTATCACCGGGACTCTATCGGGGGAGACCCAGTACTTC
cdr3_aa: CASSITGTLSGETQYF

j_call: TRBJ2-5
clone_size: NA
v_call: TRBV7-2
d_call: TRBD2
cdr3_nt: TGTGCCAGCAGCTTGGGACCGGGAGGGGAGACCCAGTACTTC
cdr3_aa: CASSLGPGGETQYF

j_call: TRBJ2-5
clone_size: few
v_call: TRBV19
d_call: NA
cdr3_nt: TGTGCCAGTAGTATAGGCCCTAGGAGCGAAGAGACCCAGTACTTC
cdr3_aa: CASSIGPRSEETQYF

j_call: TRBJ2-3
clone_size: NA
v_call: TRBV27
d_call: TRBD2
cdr3_nt: TGTGCCAGCAGTTTAGATGGGACTAGCGGGGGTCACAATACGCAGTATTTT
cdr3_aa: CASSLDGTSGGHNTQYF

j_call: TRBJ1-2
clone_size: once
v_call: TRBV19
d_call: TRBD1
cdr3_nt: TGTGCCAGTATTGAGGACAGGGGTGACTATGGCTACACCTTC
cdr3_aa: CASIEDRGDYGYTF

j_call: TRBJ2-7
clone_size: NA
v_call: TRBV6-5
d_call: TRBD2
cdr3_nt: TGTGCCAGCACCGAGTCACTAGCGGGGGGCTACGAGCAGTACTTC
cdr3_aa: CASTESLAGGYEQYF

j_call: TRBJ1-2
clone_size: NA
v_call: TRBV9
d_call: TRBD1
cdr3_nt: TGTGCCAGCAGCGCGACAGGGAACTATGGCTACACCTTC
cdr3_aa: CASSATGNYGYTF

j_call: TRBJ2-1
clone_size: NA
v_call: TRBV7-2
d_call: NA
cdr3_nt: TGTGCCAGCAGCTTAGCGGGGGGACCCTACAATGAGCAGTTCTTC
cdr3_aa: CASSLAGGPYNEQFF

j_call: TRBJ2-5
clone_size: NA
v_call: TRBV6-5
d_call: TRBD2
cdr3_nt: TGTGCCAGCAGCGATAGCGGGTACCAAGAGACCCAGTACTTC
cdr3_aa: CASSDSGYQETQYF

j_call: TRBJ2-3
clone_size: NA
v_call: TRBV6-5
d_call: NA
cdr3_nt: TGTGCCAGCAGCCCGGACTGGGGGGGCGGAAATACGCAGTATTTT
cdr3_aa: CASSPDWGGGNTQYF

j_call: TRBJ1-1
clone_size: NA
v_call: TRBV11-2
d_call: NA
cdr3_nt: TGTGCCAGCAGCCATTTCAGTAGGGGAGCTTTCTTT
cdr3_aa: CASSHFSRGAFF